One sample yielded the 32 T cell receptor beta chains listed below, sequenced in a study of CD8 T cells in Susac syndrome (dated 2019 in TCRdb). The library came from the immunoSEQ multiplex PCR assay. RNA was extracted using the RNeasy kit, and roughly 0.45 to 1 microgram was reverse transcribed with random hexamers. The public reads were quality trimmed at Q25 with fastp and then assembled into clones with MiXCR by TCRdb, keeping productive beta chains. One record per CDR3 amino acid sequence lists the most common genes and DNA. This sample lists over 140,000 distinct CDR3 sequences; 85% to 95% were detected once. 0.14% of the sample rests with the top ten. Sequencing used CD4+ T cells from PBMCs. Receptors originate from a human donor with Susac syndrome.

This rearrangement joins TRBV20-1 to TRBJ2-7; no reliable D call. CDR1 and CDR2 (germline): DFQATT, SNEGSKA (reference sequence). The CDR3 has 12 residues. Trimming cost V 3 bases and J 1 base, with 7 bases left between them. CDR3 amino acids: CSARTASYEQYF. For the CDR3, the DNA is TGCAGTGCTAGGACCGCATCCTACGAGCAGTACTTC.

The chain has TRBV29-1 and TRBJ1-2; D gene uncertain. Germline lookup yields CDR1 SQVTM and CDR2 ANQGSEA. Trimming removed 3 bases from V and 8 bases from J, with 13 bases in between. This CDR3 has 12 residues. In DNA form, the CDR3 reads TGCAGCGTTGACAGGATGTCCTACGGCTACACCTTC. Encoded protein: CSVDRMSYGYTF. Supplemented by reference TRBV29-1 and TRBJ1-2, the full variable domain reads SAVISQKPSRDICQRGTSLTIQCQVDSQVTMMFWYRQQPGQSLTLIATANQGSEATYESGFVIDKFPISRPNLTFSTLTVSNMSPEDSSIYLCSVDRMSYGYTFGSGTRLTVV.

V usage is TRBV18 and J usage is TRBJ2-7; no reliable D call. The CDR3 totals 18 residues. CDR1 and CDR2 (germline): KGHSH, LQKENI. V was clipped by 0 bases and J by 5 bases, with 23 bases between them. The CDR3 DNA sequence: TGTGCCAGCTCACCACCGCAGGTAAGCAGAGCCCGAGTCCACGAGCAGTACTTC. This gives the protein CASSPPQVSRARVHEQYF. Variable domain in full (rest from reference TRBV18 and TRBJ2-7): NAGVMQNPRHLVRRRGQEARLRCSPMKGHSHVYWYRQLPEEGLKFMVYLQKENIIDESGMPKERFSAEFPKEGPSILRIQQVVRGDSAAYFCASSPPQVSRARVHEQYFGPGTRLTVT.

The chain combines TRBV27 with TRBJ2-6; D is ambiguous. Germline loops: CDR1 MNHEY, CDR2 SMNVEV (reference sequence). V shed 5 bases and J shed 2 bases, with 10 bases lying between them. The CDR3 loop spans 15 amino acids. In DNA, the CDR3 is TGTGCCAGCAGTGGAGTACGGGCTGGGGCCAACGTCCTGACTTTC. Its protein is CASSGVRAGANVLTF.

The CDR3 sequence: CAWSSDPNTEAFF. CDR3 DNA sequence: TGTGCCTGGAGTTCCGACCCGAACACTGAAGCTTTCTTT. The chain is built from TRBV30 and TRBJ1-1; the D is unclear. Between the trimmed V and J ends, which lost 2 bases and 1 base, there was a span of 8 bases. The germline V gene has CDR1 GTSNPN and CDR2 SVGIG (reference sequence). The CDR3 has 13 amino acids.

This chain links TRBV3-1 with TRBJ1-1, with TRBD1 matching over 7 bases. There are 14 residues in the CDR3. With V trimmed by 4 bases and J by 2 bases, 4 bases remained unmatched. CDR1 and CDR2 from the germline V gene are LGHDT and YNNKEL (reference sequence). CDR3 nucleotide sequence: TGTGCCAGCAGCCCGGGACAGAGTAACACTGAAGCTTTCTTT. Amino acids: CASSPGQSNTEAFF.

The chain has TRBV20-1 and TRBJ1-1, with D possibly matching TRBD1 (6 bases). V was shortened by 6 bases and J by 0 bases, with 11 bases between the two germline ends. Germline-derived CDR1 and CDR2 are DFQATT and SNEGSKA (reference sequence). CDR3 length equals 13 residues. CDR3 bases: TGCAGTGCGCCAGGGGCCGTGAACACTGAAGCTTTCTTT. Translation: CSAPGAVNTEAFF.

This clonotype showed up just once. The chain carries TRBV20-1 and TRBJ2-1; weak D call: TRBD1 (6 bases). The germline CDR1 and CDR2 sequences are DFQATT and SNEGSKA (reference sequence). The CDR3 has 14 amino acids. The V end was cut by 2 bases, the J end by 6 bases, with 14 bases between. The CDR3 reads CSARSLQGGNEQFF. In nucleotides, the CDR3 is TGCAGTGCTAGATCACTACAGGGTGGCAATGAGCAGTTCTTC.

The V call is TRBV3-1, the J call TRBJ2-7; 8 positions agree with TRBD1. V trimming: 0 bases; J trimming: 4 bases; junction bases outside the gene matches: 8. Germline-derived CDR1 and CDR2 are LGHDT and YNNKEL (reference sequence). CDR3 length: 16 residues. The CDR3 sequence: CASSQDQSGGAYEQYF. CDR3 DNA: TGTGCCAGCAGCCAAGATCAGTCAGGGGGCGCGTACGAGCAGTACTTC.

This clonotype was seen more than once but under ten times. The rearrangement uses TRBV28 and TRBJ2-5, with D hard to call. The CDR3 sequence is 11 residues long. V was clipped by 1 base and J by 7 bases, with 4 bases between them. Germline CDR1 is MDHEN and CDR2 is SYDVKM. The CDR3: CASSLSGTQYF. The CDR3 DNA reads as TGTGCCAGCAGTTTATCGGGGACCCAGTACTTC. The entire variable domain, with the rest obtained from reference TRBV28 and TRBJ2-5, is as follows: DVKVTQSSRYLVKRTGEKVFLECVQDMDHENMFWYRQDPGLGLRLIYFSYDVKMKEKGDIPEGYSVSREKKERFSLILESASTNQTSMYLCASSLSGTQYFGPGTRLLVL.

The rearrangement uses TRBV3-1 and TRBJ1-2; possible D gene TRBD1, 5 bases. CDR3 length: 13 amino acids. Germline V gives CDR1 LGHDT, CDR2 YNNKEL (reference sequence). Trimming shortened V by 0 bases and J by 8 bases, and 10 bases separated the two germline ends. The CDR3 nucleotides are TGTGCCAGCAGCCAAGAGGACAACCTCGGCTACACCTTC. Translated, it gives CASSQEDNLGYTF. Full variable domain (missing parts from reference TRBV3-1 and TRBJ1-2): DTAVSQTPKYLVTQMGNDKSIKCEQNLGHDTMYWYKQDSKKFLKIMFSYNNKELIINETVPNRFSPKSPDKAHLNLHINSLELGDSAVYFCASSQEDNLGYTFGSGTRLTVV.

The sample holds one count of this clonotype. The V gene is TRBV28, the J gene TRBJ2-2, with D possibly TRBD1 on 6 matching bases. The ends were cut back, 4 bases at V and 1 base at J, with 22 bases in the middle. The length of the CDR3 is 19 residues. CDR1 and CDR2 from the germline V gene are MDHEN and SYDVKM. The CDR3 nucleotides read TGTGCCAGCAGTTATTTACAAACCTGGGGGCGACGGAACACCGGGGAGCTGTTTTTT. This sequence encodes CASSYLQTWGRRNTGELFF.

The chain has TRBV2 and TRBJ2-1; D possibly corresponds to TRBD1 (6 bases). In germline, CDR1 is SNHLY, CDR2 FYNNEI. The CDR3 length is 13 residues. The germline V and J ends were trimmed by 4 bases and 2 bases, with 6 bases remaining between them. CDR3 sequence reads: CASSGQAYNEQFF. The CDR3 nucleotides read TGTGCCAGCAGTGGACAGGCCTACAATGAGCAGTTCTTC.

The chain links TRBV20-1 to TRBJ2-7; TRBD1 matches at 9 bases. CDR1 is DFQATT and CDR2 is SNEGSKA in the germline V gene (reference sequence). The CDR3 is 12 amino acids. The V gene end was trimmed by 6 bases and the J gene end by 5 bases; junction bases not matched to a gene: 5. The CDR3 here is CSATTGGDEQYF. The CDR3 nucleotides read TGCAGTGCGACGACAGGGGGTGACGAGCAGTACTTC.

The rearrangement uses TRBV20-1 and TRBJ1-1; D gene uncertain. V was pared by 3 bases and J by 6 bases, with 14 bases between. The CDR3 has 13 residues. CDR1 and CDR2 from the germline V gene are DFQATT and SNEGSKA (reference sequence). The CDR3 loop is CSAREGVRAEAFF. Here the CDR3 DNA reads TGCAGTGCTAGGGAGGGAGTGAGGGCTGAAGCTTTCTTT.

The chain carries TRBV4-2 and TRBJ2-5; the D gene could be TRBD1 or TRBD2 (5 bases each). CDR1 and CDR2 from the germline V gene are LGHNA and YNFKEQ. Between the trimmed V and J ends, which lost 1 base and 2 bases, there was a span of 5 bases. The CDR3 is 13 residues long. The CDR3 spells CASSQGGQETQYF. As DNA, the CDR3 is TGTGCCAGCAGCCAAGGGGGGCAAGAGACCCAGTACTTC.

The rearrangement links TRBV5-6 to TRBJ2-6, with D perhaps being TRBD1 or TRBD2 (5 bases each). This CDR3 spans 12 amino acids. The germline gives CDR1 SGHDT, CDR2 YYEEEE. V lost 4 bases, J lost 18 bases, and 17 bases lay in between. The CDR3 protein is CASSLPPGRPTF. DNA for the CDR3: TGTGCCAGCAGCCTCCCTCCGGGACGCCCGACTTTC.

As regards this clonotype: One end of the junction fails to match germline, which may point to a read error. This chain connects TRBV7-9 to TRBJ2-1; D possibly corresponds to TRBD1 (7 bases). The CDR3 totals 14 residues. CDR1 is SEHNR, CDR2 FQNEAQ, per germline (reference sequence). In nucleotides, the CDR3 is TGTGCCAGCAGTTTAGCAGGGGGGTACAATGAGCAGTTCTTC. Translation: CASSLAGGYNEQFF.

V is TRBV20-1 and J is TRBJ2-7, with 9 positions matching TRBD1. Germline CDR1 is DFQATT and CDR2 is SNEGSKA (reference sequence). The CDR3 is made up of 13 amino acids. After removal of 6 bases from V and 2 bases from J, the junction contained 5 bases not matched to a gene. For the CDR3, the DNA is TGCAGTGCGGGCGGGACAGGGACCTACGAGCAGTACTTC. Its translation is CSAGGTGTYEQYF.

This chain joins TRBV10-3 and TRBJ1-6; D is unresolved. The V gene's germline CDR1 is ENHRY and CDR2 SYGVKD. This CDR3 has 13 residues. V was pared by 7 bases and J by 7 bases, with 11 bases between. CDR3 loop: CAITFGLNSPLHF. The CDR3 coding sequence is TGTGCCATCACCTTCGGGCTCAATTCACCCCTCCACTTT.

The chain joins TRBV28 to TRBJ2-3, with a weak D call TRBD1 (5 bases). Germline CDR1 is MDHEN and CDR2 is SYDVKM. Between the trimmed V and J ends, which lost 5 bases and 0 bases, there was a span of 15 bases. CDR3 length equals 16 residues. The CDR3 nucleotides are TGTGCCAGCAGTCCACGGACACCGTCTAGCACAGATACGCAGTATTTT. Its protein product is CASSPRTPSSTDTQYF.

This chain links TRBV12-3 or TRBV12-4 with TRBJ2-7; D might be TRBD2 (5 bases). The CDR3 consists of 13 residues. V was pared by 3 bases and J by 5 bases, with 11 bases between. The CDR3 loop is CASSFAPEDEQYF. The CDR3 DNA is TGTGCCAGCAGTTTTGCCCCGGAGGACGAGCAGTACTTC.

This sequence joins TRBV30 and TRBJ1-1; TRBD1 aligns across 10 bases. V shed 1 base, J shed 6 bases, and the junction held 2 bases outside the gene matches. This CDR3 has 13 residues. Germline V gene sequence: CDR1 GTSNPN, CDR2 SVGIG (reference sequence). DNA of the CDR3: TGTGCCTGGAGTGCGGACAGGGGGGCTGAAGCTTTCTTT. It encodes CAWSADRGAEAFF.

V gene TRBV20-1 combines with J gene TRBJ1-6; TRBD1 matches at 8 bases. The germline V gene has CDR1 DFQATT and CDR2 SNEGSKA (reference sequence). Germline trimming cut 6 bases from V and 7 bases from J; bases unmatched to any gene: 11. The CDR3 sequence is 15 residues long. This CDR3 is CSAAPAGGLNSPLHF. In nucleotides, the CDR3 is TGCAGTGCCGCCCCAGCAGGGGGCCTGAATTCACCCCTCCACTTT.

The V and J genes are TRBV7-2 and TRBJ2-3; D remains ambiguous. CDR3 size: 17 residues. Germline CDR1 is SGHTA and CDR2 is FQGNSA. Trimming took 1 base from V and 3 from J, leaving 17 bases between them. The CDR3 sequence: CASSLVSGRLGTDTQYF. The CDR3 nucleotides are TGTGCCAGCAGCTTAGTGTCGGGCAGACTCGGGACAGATACGCAGTATTTT.

This sequence joins TRBV6-6 and TRBJ2-7, with TRBD2 matching over 9 bases. CDR1 and CDR2 from the germline V gene are MNHNY and SVGAGI (reference sequence). The V and J ends lost 4 bases and 1 base, in that order; junction bases with no gene match: 2. The CDR3 length is 14 residues. Written as DNA, the CDR3 is TGTGCCAGCAGTTCTAGCGGGGTGTCCTACGAGCAGTACTTC. Translation: CASSSSGVSYEQYF.

J is TRBJ1-3 and V is TRBV30; no clear D gene. This CDR3 spans 12 amino acids. V was cut by 6 bases and J by 4 bases, with 10 bases left in between. Germline CDR1 is GTSNPN and CDR2 is SVGIG (reference sequence). CDR3 amino acids: CACWSQGNTIYF. The CDR3 DNA reads as TGTGCCTGCTGGTCGCAAGGAAACACCATATATTTT.

The chain links TRBV3-1 to TRBJ1-1; D is perhaps TRBD1 (5 bases). The CDR3 loop spans 14 amino acids. Germline lookup yields CDR1 LGHDT and CDR2 YNNKEL (reference sequence). With 0 bases removed from V and 1 base from J, the gap between germline ends came to 6 bases. CDR3 residues: CASSQDQGNTEAFF. The CDR3, as DNA: TGTGCCAGCAGCCAAGATCAGGGGAACACTGAAGCTTTCTTT. Complete variable domain (other parts from reference TRBV3-1 and TRBJ1-1): DTAVSQTPKYLVTQMGNDKSIKCEQNLGHDTMYWYKQDSKKFLKIMFSYNNKELIINETVPNRFSPKSPDKAHLNLHINSLELGDSAVYFCASSQDQGNTEAFFGQGTRLTVV.

This clonotype occurred a few times. The J gene is TRBJ2-7, the V gene TRBV19, with D possibly being TRBD1 (6 bases). The germline CDR1 and CDR2 sequences are LNHDA and SQIVND (reference sequence). The CDR3 covers 13 residues. V was shortened by 4 bases and J by 3 bases, with 10 bases between the two germline ends. CDR3 in DNA: TGTGCCAGTAGTAGGGACAACCTCTACGAGCAGTACTTC. Amino acids: CASSRDNLYEQYF.

The rearrangement uses TRBV30 and TRBJ2-6; D gene ambiguous. The length of the CDR3 is 13 residues. CDR1 and CDR2 from the germline V gene are GTSNPN and SVGIG (reference sequence). Trimming removed 4 bases at V and 2 bases at J, with 6 bases between. The CDR3 DNA reads as TGTGCCTGGAAGGTCGCTGGGGCCAACGTCCTGACTTTC. Translating it yields CAWKVAGANVLTF. The complete variable domain, with remaining parts taken from reference TRBV30 and TRBJ2-6, reads SQTIHQWPATLVQPVGSPLSLECTVEGTSNPNLYWYRQAAGRGLQLLFYSVGIGQISSEVPQNLSASRPQDRQFILSSKKLLLSDSGFYLCAWKVAGANVLTFGAGSRLTVL.

The chain employs TRBV5-4 and TRBJ2-6, with 7 bases fitting TRBD1. This CDR3 is built from 15 residues. The trim removed 1 base at V and 3 bases at J, leaving 1 base unmatched. Per the germline V gene, CDR1 is SGHNT and CDR2 is YYREEE (reference sequence). CDR3 residues: CASSLTGDGANVLTF. The CDR3 DNA reads as TGTGCCAGCAGCTTGACAGGGGATGGGGCCAACGTCCTGACTTTC.

The CDR3 DNA reads TGTGCCAGCAGTCCAGAATGGACTAGCTCCTACAATGAGCAGTTCTTC. It yields the protein CASSPEWTSSYNEQFF. The J gene is TRBJ2-1, the V gene TRBV12-3 or TRBV12-4; 7 bases are a match to TRBD2. This CDR3 spans 16 amino acids. V trimming: 5 bases; J trimming: 0 bases; junction bases outside the gene matches: 7.